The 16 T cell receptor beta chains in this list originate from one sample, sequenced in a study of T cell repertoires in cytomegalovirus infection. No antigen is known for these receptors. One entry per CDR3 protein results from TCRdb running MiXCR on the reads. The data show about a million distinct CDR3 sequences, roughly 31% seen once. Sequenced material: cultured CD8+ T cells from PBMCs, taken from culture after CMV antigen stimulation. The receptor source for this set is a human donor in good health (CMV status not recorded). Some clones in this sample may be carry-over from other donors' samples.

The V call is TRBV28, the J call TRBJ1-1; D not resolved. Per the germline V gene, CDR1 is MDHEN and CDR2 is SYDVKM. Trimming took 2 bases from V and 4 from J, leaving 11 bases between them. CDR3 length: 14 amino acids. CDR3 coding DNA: TGTGCCAGCAGTTTAATAGGGCGAGGCACTGAAGCTTTCTTT. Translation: CASSLIGRGTEAFF.

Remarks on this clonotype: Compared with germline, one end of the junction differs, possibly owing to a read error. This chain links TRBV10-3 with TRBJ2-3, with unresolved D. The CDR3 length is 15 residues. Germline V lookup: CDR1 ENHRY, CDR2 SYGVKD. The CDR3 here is CTISEIGPSPRTQYF. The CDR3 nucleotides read TGTACCATCAGTGAGATTGGACCTTCTCCCCGAACGCAGTATTTT.

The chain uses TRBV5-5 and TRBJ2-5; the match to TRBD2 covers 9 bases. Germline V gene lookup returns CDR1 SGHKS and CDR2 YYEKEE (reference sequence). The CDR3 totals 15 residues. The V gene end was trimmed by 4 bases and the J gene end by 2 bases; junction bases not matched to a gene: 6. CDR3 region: CASSRPSGGQETQYF. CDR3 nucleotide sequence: TGTGCCAGCAGCCGTCCGAGCGGGGGGCAAGAGACCCAGTACTTC.

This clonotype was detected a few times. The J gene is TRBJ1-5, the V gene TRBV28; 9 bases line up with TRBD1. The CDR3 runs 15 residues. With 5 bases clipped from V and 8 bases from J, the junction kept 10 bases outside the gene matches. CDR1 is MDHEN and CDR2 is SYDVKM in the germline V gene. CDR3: CASSARTGVEKPQHF. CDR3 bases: TGTGCCAGCAGTGCCCGGACAGGGGTGGAAAAGCCCCAGCATTTT.

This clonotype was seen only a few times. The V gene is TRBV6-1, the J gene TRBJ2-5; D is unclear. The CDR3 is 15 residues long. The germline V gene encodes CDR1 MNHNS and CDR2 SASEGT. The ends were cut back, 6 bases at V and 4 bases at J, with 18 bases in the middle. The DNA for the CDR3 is TGTGCCAGCAGAGAAACCAATGGGGTTGGAGAGACCCAGTACTTC. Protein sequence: CASRETNGVGETQYF.

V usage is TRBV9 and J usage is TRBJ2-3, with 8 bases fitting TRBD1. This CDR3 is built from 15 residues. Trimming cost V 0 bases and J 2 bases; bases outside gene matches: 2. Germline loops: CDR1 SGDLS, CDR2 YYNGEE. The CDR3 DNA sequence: TGTGCCAGCAGCGTAGCGGACAGGGCCACAGATACGCAGTATTTT. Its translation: CASSVADRATDTQYF.

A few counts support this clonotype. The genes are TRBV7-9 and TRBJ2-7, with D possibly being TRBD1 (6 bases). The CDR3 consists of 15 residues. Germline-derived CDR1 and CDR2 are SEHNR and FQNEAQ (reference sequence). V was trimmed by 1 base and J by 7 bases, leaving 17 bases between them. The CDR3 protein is CASSLESPGEREQYF. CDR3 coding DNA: TGTGCCAGCAGCTTAGAGTCGCCAGGGGAGAGGGAGCAGTACTTC.

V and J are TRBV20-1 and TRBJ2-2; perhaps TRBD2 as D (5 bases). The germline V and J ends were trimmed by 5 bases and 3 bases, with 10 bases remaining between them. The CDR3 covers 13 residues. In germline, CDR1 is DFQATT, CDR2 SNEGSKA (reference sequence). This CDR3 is CSAADFYTGELFF. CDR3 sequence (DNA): TGCAGTGCTGCGGACTTTTACACCGGGGAGCTGTTTTTT.

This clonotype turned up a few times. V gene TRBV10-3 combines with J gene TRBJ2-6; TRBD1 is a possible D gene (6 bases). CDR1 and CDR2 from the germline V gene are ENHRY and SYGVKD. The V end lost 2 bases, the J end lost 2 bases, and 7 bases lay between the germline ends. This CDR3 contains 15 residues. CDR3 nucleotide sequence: TGTGCCATCAGTGAGGCAGGGGCTGGGGCCAACGTCCTGACTTTC. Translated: CAISEAGAGANVLTF.

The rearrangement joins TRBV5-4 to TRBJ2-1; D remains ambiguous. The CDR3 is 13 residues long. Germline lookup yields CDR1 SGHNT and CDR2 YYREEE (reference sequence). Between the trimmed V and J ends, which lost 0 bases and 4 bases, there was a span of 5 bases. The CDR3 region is CASSLDDYNEQFF. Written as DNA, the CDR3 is TGTGCCAGCAGCTTGGATGATTACAATGAGCAGTTCTTC.

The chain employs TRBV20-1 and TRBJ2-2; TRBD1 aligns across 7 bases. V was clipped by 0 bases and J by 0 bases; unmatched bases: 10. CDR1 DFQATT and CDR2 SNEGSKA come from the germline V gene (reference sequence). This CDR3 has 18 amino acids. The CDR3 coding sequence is TGCAGTGCTAGAGATCGGGACAGCACCTTCGCGAACACCGGGGAGCTGTTTTTT. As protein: CSARDRDSTFANTGELFF.

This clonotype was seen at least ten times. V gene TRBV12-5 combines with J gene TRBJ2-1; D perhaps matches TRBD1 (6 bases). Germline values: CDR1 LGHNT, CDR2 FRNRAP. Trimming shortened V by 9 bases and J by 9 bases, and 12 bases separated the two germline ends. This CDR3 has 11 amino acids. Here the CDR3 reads CASQGGSEQFF. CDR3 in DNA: TGTGCTAGCCAAGGGGGAAGTGAGCAGTTCTTC.

Here the CDR3 reads CASTVLAGATGELFF. As DNA, the CDR3 is TGTGCCAGCACGGTCCTAGCGGGGGCTACCGGGGAGCTGTTTTTT. The V and J genes are TRBV27 and TRBJ2-2; 10 bases fit TRBD2. In germline, CDR1 is MNHEY, CDR2 SMNVEV (reference sequence). V dropped 7 bases and J dropped 5; count of bases not matched to a gene: 7. The CDR3 consists of 15 residues.

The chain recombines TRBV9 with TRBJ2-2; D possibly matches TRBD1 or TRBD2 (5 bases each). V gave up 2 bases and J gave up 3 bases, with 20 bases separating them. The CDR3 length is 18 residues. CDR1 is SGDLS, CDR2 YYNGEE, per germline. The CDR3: CASSVRDQGPGDTGELFF. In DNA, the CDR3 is TGTGCCAGCAGCGTCCGGGACCAGGGACCCGGGGACACCGGGGAGCTGTTTTTT.

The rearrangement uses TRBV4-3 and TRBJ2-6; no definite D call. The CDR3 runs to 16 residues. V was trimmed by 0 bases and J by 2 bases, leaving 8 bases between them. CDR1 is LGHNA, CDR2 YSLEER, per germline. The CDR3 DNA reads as TGCGCCAGCAGCCAAGATGGCGTGGCTGGGGCCAACGTCCTGACTTTC. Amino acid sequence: CASSQDGVAGANVLTF.

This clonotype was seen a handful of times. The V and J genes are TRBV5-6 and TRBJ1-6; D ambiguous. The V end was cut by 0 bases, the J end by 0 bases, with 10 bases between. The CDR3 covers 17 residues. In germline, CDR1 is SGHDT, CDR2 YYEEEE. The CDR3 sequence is CASSLGPQSSYNSPLHF. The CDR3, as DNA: TGTGCCAGCAGCTTGGGGCCCCAGAGCTCCTATAATTCACCCCTCCACTTT.